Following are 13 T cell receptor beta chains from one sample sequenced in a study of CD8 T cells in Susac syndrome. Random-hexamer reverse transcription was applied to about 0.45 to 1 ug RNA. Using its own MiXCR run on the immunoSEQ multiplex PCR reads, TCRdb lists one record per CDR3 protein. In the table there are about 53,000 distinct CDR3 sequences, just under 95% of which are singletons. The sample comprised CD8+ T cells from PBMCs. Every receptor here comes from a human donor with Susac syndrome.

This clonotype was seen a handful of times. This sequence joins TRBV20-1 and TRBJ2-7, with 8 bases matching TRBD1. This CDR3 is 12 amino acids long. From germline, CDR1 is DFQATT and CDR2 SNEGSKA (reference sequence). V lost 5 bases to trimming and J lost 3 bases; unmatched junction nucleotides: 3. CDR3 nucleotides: TGCAGTGCTCGGACAGGGAGCTACGAGCAGTACTTC. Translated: CSARTGSYEQYF.

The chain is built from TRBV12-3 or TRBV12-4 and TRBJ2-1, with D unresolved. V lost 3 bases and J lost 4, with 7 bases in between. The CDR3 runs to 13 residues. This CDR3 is CASSFMGYNEQFF. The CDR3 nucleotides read TGTGCCAGCAGTTTTATGGGTTACAATGAGCAGTTCTTC.

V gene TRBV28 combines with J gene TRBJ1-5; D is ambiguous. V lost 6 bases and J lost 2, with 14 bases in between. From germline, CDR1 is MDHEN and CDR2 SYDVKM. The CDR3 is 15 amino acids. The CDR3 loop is CASSLGVSGNQPQHF. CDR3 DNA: TGTGCCAGCAGCCTCGGGGTGTCCGGCAATCAGCCCCAGCATTTT.

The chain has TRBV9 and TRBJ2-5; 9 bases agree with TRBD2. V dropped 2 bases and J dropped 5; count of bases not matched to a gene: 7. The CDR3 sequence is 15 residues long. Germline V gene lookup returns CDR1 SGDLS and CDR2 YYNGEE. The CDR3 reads CASSVSSGGRETQYF. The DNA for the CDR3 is TGTGCCAGCAGCGTTAGTAGCGGGGGCCGGGAGACCCAGTACTTC.

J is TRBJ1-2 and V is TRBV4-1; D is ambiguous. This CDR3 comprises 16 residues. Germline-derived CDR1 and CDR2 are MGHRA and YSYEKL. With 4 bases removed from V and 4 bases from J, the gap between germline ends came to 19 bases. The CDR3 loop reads CASSPRSEWGFYGYTF. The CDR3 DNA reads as TGCGCCAGCAGCCCAAGGTCTGAATGGGGTTTCTATGGCTACACCTTC.

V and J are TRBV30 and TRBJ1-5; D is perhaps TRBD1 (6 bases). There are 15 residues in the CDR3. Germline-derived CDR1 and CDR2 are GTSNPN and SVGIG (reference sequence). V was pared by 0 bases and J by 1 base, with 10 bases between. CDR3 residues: CAWSVGRGSNQPQHF. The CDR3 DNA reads TGTGCCTGGAGTGTCGGGAGGGGGAGCAATCAGCCCCAGCATTTT.

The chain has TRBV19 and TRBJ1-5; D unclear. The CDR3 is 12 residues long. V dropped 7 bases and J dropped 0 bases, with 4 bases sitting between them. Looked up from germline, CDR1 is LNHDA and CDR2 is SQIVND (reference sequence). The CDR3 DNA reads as TGTGCCAGTACTGATAGCAATCAGCCCCAGCATTTT. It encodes CASTDSNQPQHF. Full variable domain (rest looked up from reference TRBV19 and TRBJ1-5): DGGITQSPKYLFRKEGQNVTLSCEQNLNHDAMYWYRQDPGQGLRLIYYSQIVNDFQKGDIAEGYSVSREKKESFPLTVTSAQKNPTAFYLCASTDSNQPQHFGDGTRLSIL.

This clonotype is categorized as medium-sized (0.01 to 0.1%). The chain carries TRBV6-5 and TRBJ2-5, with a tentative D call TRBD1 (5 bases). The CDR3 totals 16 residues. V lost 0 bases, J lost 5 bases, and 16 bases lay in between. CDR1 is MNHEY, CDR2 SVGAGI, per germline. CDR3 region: CASSYSNVQGPETQYF. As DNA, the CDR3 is TGTGCCAGCAGTTACTCGAATGTTCAGGGTCCGGAGACCCAGTACTTC.

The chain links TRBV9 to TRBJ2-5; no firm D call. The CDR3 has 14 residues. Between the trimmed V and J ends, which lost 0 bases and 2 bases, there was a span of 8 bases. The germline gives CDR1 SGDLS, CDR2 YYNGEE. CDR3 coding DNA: TGTGCCAGCAGCGTAGGGGGTACTCAAGAGACCCAGTACTTC. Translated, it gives CASSVGGTQETQYF.

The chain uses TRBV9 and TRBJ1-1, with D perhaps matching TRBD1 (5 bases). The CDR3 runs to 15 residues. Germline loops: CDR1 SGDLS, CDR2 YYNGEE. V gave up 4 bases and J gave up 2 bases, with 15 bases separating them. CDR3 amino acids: CASSSTGTLNTEAFF. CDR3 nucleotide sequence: TGTGCCAGCAGCTCAACCGGGACCCTTAACACTGAAGCTTTCTTT. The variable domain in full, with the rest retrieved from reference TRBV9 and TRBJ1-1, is DSGVTQTPKHLITATGQRVTLRCSPRSGDLSVYWYQQSLDQGLQFLIQYYNGEERAKGNILERFSAQQFPDLHSELNLSSLELGDSALYFCASSSTGTLNTEAFFGQGTRLTVV.

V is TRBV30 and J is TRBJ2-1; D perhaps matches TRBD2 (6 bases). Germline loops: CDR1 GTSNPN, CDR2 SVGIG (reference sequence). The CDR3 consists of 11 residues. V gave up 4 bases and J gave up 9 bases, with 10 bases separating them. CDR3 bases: TGTGCCTGGAAGGACTATGGTGAGCAGTTCTTC. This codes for CAWKDYGEQFF.

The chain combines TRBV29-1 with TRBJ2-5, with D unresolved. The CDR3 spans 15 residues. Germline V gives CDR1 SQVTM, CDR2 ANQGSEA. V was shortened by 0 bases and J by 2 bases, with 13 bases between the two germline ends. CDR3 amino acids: CSVEDPQIPQETQYF. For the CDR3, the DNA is TGCAGCGTTGAAGATCCCCAGATACCTCAAGAGACCCAGTACTTC.

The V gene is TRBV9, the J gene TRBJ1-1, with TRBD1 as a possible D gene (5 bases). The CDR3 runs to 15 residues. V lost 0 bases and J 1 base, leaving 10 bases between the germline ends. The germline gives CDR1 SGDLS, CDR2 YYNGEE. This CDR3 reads CASSVAWQGNTEAFF. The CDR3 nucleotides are TGTGCCAGCAGCGTAGCTTGGCAGGGGAACACTGAAGCTTTCTTT.